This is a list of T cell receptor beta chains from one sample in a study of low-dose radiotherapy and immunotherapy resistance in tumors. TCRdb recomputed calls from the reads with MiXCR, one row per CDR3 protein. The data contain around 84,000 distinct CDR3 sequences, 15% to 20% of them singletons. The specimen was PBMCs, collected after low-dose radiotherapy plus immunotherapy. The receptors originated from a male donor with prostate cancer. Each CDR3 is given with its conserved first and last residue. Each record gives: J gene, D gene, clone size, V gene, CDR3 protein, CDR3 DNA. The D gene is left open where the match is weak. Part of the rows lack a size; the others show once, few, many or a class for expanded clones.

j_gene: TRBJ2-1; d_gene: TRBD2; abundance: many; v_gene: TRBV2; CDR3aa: CASERGVAVGGEQFF; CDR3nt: TGTGCCAGCGAACGGGGGGTCGCGGTCGGGGGTGAGCAGTTCTTC
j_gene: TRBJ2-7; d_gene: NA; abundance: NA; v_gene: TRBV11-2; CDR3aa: CASSFWVGSYEQYF; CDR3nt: TGTGCCAGCAGCTTCTGGGTCGGCTCCTACGAGCAGTACTTC
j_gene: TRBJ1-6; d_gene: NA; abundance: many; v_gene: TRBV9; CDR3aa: CASSVDGKNSPLHF; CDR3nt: TGTGCCAGCAGCGTTGACGGGAAAAATTCACCCCTCCACTTT
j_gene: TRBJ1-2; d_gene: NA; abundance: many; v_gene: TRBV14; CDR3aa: CASSHGGTDGYTF; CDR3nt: TGTGCCAGCAGCCACGGTGGCACAGATGGCTACACCTTC
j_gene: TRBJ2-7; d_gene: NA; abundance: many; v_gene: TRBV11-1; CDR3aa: CASSLVPYEQYF; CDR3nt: TGTGCCAGCAGCTTAGTTCCCTACGAGCAGTACTTC
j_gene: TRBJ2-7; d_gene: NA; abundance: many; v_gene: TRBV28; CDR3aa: CASRGTGMESYEQYF; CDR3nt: TGTGCCAGCAGAGGAACAGGGATGGAATCCTACGAGCAGTACTTC
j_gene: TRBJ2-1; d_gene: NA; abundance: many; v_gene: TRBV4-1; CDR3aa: CASSQEGLPYNEQFF; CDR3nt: TGCGCCAGCAGCCAAGAAGGACTTCCCTACAATGAGCAGTTCTTC
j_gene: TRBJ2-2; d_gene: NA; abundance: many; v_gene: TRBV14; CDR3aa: CASSQQLQRELFF; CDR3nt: TGTGCCAGCAGCCAACAGCTGCAGAGGGAGCTGTTTTTT
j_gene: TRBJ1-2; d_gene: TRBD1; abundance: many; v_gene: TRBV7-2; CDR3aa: CASSRRSGTGAGGYTF; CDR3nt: TGTGCCAGCAGCCGTCGATCCGGGACAGGGGCGGGGGGCTACACCTTC
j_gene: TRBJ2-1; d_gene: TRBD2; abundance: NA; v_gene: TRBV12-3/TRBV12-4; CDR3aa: CASSFPLAGVVYEQFF; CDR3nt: TGTGCCAGCAGTTTCCCCTTAGCGGGAGTGGTATATGAGCAGTTCTTC
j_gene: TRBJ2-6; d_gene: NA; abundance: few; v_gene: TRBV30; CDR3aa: CAWSIVGANVLTF; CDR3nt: TGTGCCTGGAGTATTGTTGGGGCCAACGTCCTGACTTTC
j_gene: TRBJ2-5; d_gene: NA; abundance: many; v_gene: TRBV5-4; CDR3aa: CASSLARETQYF; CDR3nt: TGTGCCAGCAGCTTGGCTAGGGAGACCCAGTACTTC
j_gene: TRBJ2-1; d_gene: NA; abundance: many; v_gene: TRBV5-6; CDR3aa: CASSLISGNEQFF; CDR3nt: TGTGCCAGCAGCTTAATATCGGGAAATGAGCAGTTCTTC
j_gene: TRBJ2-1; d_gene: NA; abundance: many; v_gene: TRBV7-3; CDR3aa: CASSFKRVHTSYNEQFF; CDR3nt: TGTGCCAGCAGCTTTAAGCGGGTTCACACTTCCTACAATGAGCAGTTCTTC
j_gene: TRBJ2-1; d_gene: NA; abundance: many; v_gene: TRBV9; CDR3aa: CASSVLPAGDEQFF; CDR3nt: TGTGCCAGCAGCGTACTCCCCGCGGGCGATGAGCAGTTCTTC
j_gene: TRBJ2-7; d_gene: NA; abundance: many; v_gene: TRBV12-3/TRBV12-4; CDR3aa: CASSLSGVYEQYF; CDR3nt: TGTGCCAGCAGTTTATCCGGGGTCTACGAGCAGTACTTC
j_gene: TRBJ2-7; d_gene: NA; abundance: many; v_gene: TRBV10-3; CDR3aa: CAISEGQATTYEQYF; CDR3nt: TGTGCCATCAGTGAGGGTCAGGCGACTACCTACGAGCAGTACTTC
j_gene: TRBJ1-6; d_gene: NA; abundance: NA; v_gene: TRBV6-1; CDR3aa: CASSQGGSPLHF; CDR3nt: TGTGCCAGCAGTCAGGGCGGCTCACCCCTCCACTTT
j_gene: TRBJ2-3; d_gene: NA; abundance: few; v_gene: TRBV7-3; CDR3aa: CASRGSETDTQYF; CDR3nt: TGTGCCAGCAGGGGCTCTGAGACAGATACGCAGTATTTT
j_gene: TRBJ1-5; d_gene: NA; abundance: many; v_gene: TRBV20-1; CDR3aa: CSLRDSNNQPQHF; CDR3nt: TGCAGTCTCAGAGACTCTAACAATCAGCCCCAGCATTTT
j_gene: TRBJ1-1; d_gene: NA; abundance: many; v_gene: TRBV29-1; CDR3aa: CSVDRGKNTEAFF; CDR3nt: TGCAGCGTTGACAGGGGTAAGAACACTGAAGCTTTCTTT